This TCR beta chain derives from a study of CD8 T cells in ankylosing spondylitis. This clonotype occurred a few times. The antigen remains unidentified. Per the germline V gene, CDR1 is MGHRA and CDR2 is YSYEKL. The CDR3 is 14 amino acids. The V end lost 4 bases, the J end lost 0 bases, and 8 bases lay between the germline ends. TCRdb re-called the 5' RACE reads with MiXCR, one entry per CDR3 protein. The sample gives 25,000 to 30,000 distinct CDR3 sequences, 6.5% to 9% of which show up once; approximately 29% is in the top ten. The study's findings and limits: Disease-associated clones were reportedly significantly overrepresented in matched ankylosing spondylitis synovial fluid. A subset of motif variants has previously been described in the synovial fluid and blood of reactive arthritis. The study identified a TCR beta motif of 7 or 8 highly homologous variants that appeared characteristic of ankylosing spondylitis blood.

The source is a male donor with ankylosing spondylitis or in good health (not recorded which). The rearrangement joins TRBV4-1 to TRBJ2-3; D call uncertain. Sequencing used blood. The CDR3 DNA sequence: TGCGCCAGCAGCCCGACGGCTAGCACAGATACGCAGTATTTT. Its protein product is CASSPTASTDTQYF.